One and the same sample provided the 31 T cell receptor beta chains below, sequenced in a study of control samples from healthy donors and cancer patients. TCRdb's copy holds only in-frame clones and misses some; the assay was immunoSEQ multiplex PCR. This table has 70,000 to 80,000 clones, more than 75% appearing once. Sequences were obtained from blood. These TCRs come from a man aged 45 to 65 in good health.

The chain combines TRBV6-1 with TRBJ2-2; 8 nucleotides agree with TRBD1. V shed 0 bases, J shed 6 bases, and the junction held 9 bases outside the gene matches. The CDR3 length is 17 residues. The V gene's germline CDR1 is MNHNS and CDR2 SASEGT. CDR3 in amino acids: CASSEAVGRGRAGELFF. The CDR3 nucleotides are TGTGCCAGCAGTGAAGCGGTCGGCAGGGGGCGCGCCGGGGAGCTGTTTTTT.

The chain is built from TRBV6-2 or TRBV6-3 and TRBJ2-1, with D unclear. Germline CDR1 is MNHEY and CDR2 is SVGEGT. This CDR3 region has 15 residues. With 0 bases removed from V and 8 bases from J, the gap between germline ends came to 14 bases. The CDR3 DNA is TGTGCCAGCAGTTACTCGGAAAGCTTAATGGATGAGCAGTTCTTC. This codes for CASSYSESLMDEQFF.

The chain employs TRBV11-3 and TRBJ1-1; TRBD1 matches 9 bases. Germline assignment: CDR1 SGHNT and CDR2 YENEEA. CDR3 length equals 15 residues. J lost 5 bases, V lost 2 bases, and 6 bases had no gene match. CDR3 DNA: TGTGCCAGCAGCTTAACCGGGACAGGGAGGACTGAAGCTTTCTTT. Residues: CASSLTGTGRTEAFF. The variable domain in full, with the rest retrieved from reference TRBV11-3 and TRBJ1-1, is EAGVVQSPRYKIIEKKQPVAFWCNPISGHNTLYWYLQNLGQGPELLIRYENEEAVDDSQLPKDRFSAERLKGVDSTLKIQPAELGDSAVYLCASSLTGTGRTEAFFGQGTRLTVV.

The gene calls are TRBV7-9 and TRBJ1-5; no clear D gene. Trimming took 4 bases from V and 3 from J, leaving 13 bases between them. Looked up from germline, CDR1 is SEHNR and CDR2 is FQNEAQ (reference sequence). This CDR3 region has 15 residues. CDR3 DNA sequence: TGTGCCAGCAGCTCCCCAGACACCAACAATCAGCCCCAGCATTTT. Protein sequence: CASSSPDTNNQPQHF. Based on the CDR3 plus reference TRBV7-9 and TRBJ1-5, the full variable domain is DTGVSQNPRHKITKRGQNVTFRCDPISEHNRLYWYRQTLGQGPEFLTYFQNEAQLEKSRLLSDRFSAERPKGSFSTLEIQRTEQGDSAMYLCASSSPDTNNQPQHFGDGTRLSIL.

This clone occurred once. V usage is TRBV3-1 (or the pseudogene TRBV3-2) and J usage is TRBJ2-7; TRBD1 matches at 12 bases. V lost 4 bases, J lost 7 bases, and 8 bases stayed unmatched. The germline V gene encodes CDR1 LGHDT and CDR2 YNNKEL (reference sequence). The CDR3 consists of 15 residues. CDR3 residues: CASSPWGQGAREQYF. The CDR3 DNA reads as TGTGCCAGCAGCCCTTGGGGACAGGGGGCTCGGGAGCAGTACTTC.

For this clone: Other DNA sequences in this specimen translate into the identical CDR3. The chain has TRBV5-1 and TRBJ1-5; D gene ambiguous. This CDR3 is 15 amino acids long. Trimming left V 0 bases short and J 5 bases short, with 12 bases between. Germline CDR1 reads SGHRS; CDR2 reads YFSETQ. The CDR3 coding sequence is TGCGCCAGCAGCTTGGTTCCGGGGTCCTATCAGCCCCAGCATTTT. Its protein product is CASSLVPGSYQPQHF.

The V and J genes are TRBV18 and TRBJ2-5, with a weak D call TRBD1 (5 bases). In germline, CDR1 is KGHSH, CDR2 LQKENI. The CDR3 is made up of 13 amino acids. V was trimmed by 0 bases and J by 7 bases, leaving 9 bases between them. The CDR3 reads CASSPPQGGTQYF. CDR3 in DNA: TGTGCCAGCTCACCACCGCAGGGCGGGACCCAGTACTTC.

This clone was seen only once. The gene calls are TRBV6-6 and TRBJ2-1; D is unclear. Trimming took off 2 bases at V and 12 bases at J, with 8 bases between the two ends. The germline CDR1 and CDR2 sequences are MNHNY and SVGAGI (reference sequence). The CDR3 length is 11 residues. The CDR3, as DNA: TGTGCCAGCAGTTACCCCCTAGGGCAGTTCTTC. Its translation is CASSYPLGQFF.

Regarding this clone: Other DNA sequences of this sample code for an identical CDR3. The chain is built from TRBV2 and TRBJ1-6; tentative D call: TRBD1 (6 bases). Germline CDR1 reads SNHLY; CDR2 reads FYNNEI. The CDR3 is made up of 15 amino acids. Trimming shortened V by 6 bases and J by 4 bases, and 13 bases separated the two germline ends. This CDR3 is CASSEQGRYNSPLHF. CDR3 in DNA: TGTGCCAGCAGCGAACAGGGTCGGTATAATTCACCCCTCCACTTT.

The chain employs TRBV30 and TRBJ1-4; D call uncertain. Germline values: CDR1 GTSNPN, CDR2 SVGIG (reference sequence). This CDR3 contains 13 residues. CDR3 amino acids: CVLGASTNEKLFF. The CDR3 coding sequence is TGTGTCCTTGGAGCCTCAACTAATGAAAAACTGTTTTTT.

The chain is built from TRBV7-2 and TRBJ2-7; TRBD1 matches at 9 bases. The germline CDR1 and CDR2 sequences are SGHTA and FQGNSA. The J segment lost 3 bases and the V segment lost 6 bases, leaving 9 bases of the junction unmatched. The length of the CDR3 is 15 residues. The CDR3 region has the DNA TGTGCCAGCAGGAACCATCCGGACAGGGGCTACGAGCAGTACTTC. Its translation is CASRNHPDRGYEQYF.

V gene TRBV3-1 (or the pseudogene TRBV3-2) combines with J gene TRBJ1-2; 11 nucleotides align to TRBD1. The trim removed 4 bases at V and 9 bases at J, leaving 4 bases unmatched. CDR1 and CDR2 (germline): LGHDT, YNNKEL (reference sequence). The CDR3 extends over 13 amino acids. DNA of the CDR3: TGTGCCAGCAGCCGGGACAGGGGGAGCAGCTACACCTTC. The encoded protein is CASSRDRGSSYTF.

This clone was seen a single time. V is TRBV4-3 and J is TRBJ2-2, with D possibly matching TRBD2 (7 bases). Germline CDR1 LGHNA, CDR2 YSLEER. This CDR3 has 16 amino acids. The V end was cut by 0 bases, the J end by 4 bases, with 12 bases between. Written as DNA, the CDR3 is TGCGCCAGCAGCCAAGATTGGAGGGGGGGCACCGGGGAGCTGTTTTTT. As protein: CASSQDWRGGTGELFF.

V is TRBV6-4 and J is TRBJ2-5, with D tentatively TRBD1 (6 bases). V shed 7 bases and J shed 3 bases, with 21 bases lying between them. Germline CDR1 reads MRHNA; CDR2 reads SNTAGT. The CDR3 consists of 16 residues. Here the CDR3 reads CASISPQFNREETQYF. The CDR3 DNA is TGTGCCAGCATTTCTCCCCAGTTTAACAGGGAAGAGACCCAGTACTTC.

The chain uses TRBV24-1 and TRBJ2-1, with 11 bases aligning to TRBD2. Losses at the gene ends were 4 bases for V and 1 base for J; bases not matched to a gene: 8. This CDR3 has 18 residues. From germline, CDR1 is KGHDR and CDR2 SFDVKD. The DNA for the CDR3 is TGTGCCACCAGTGACTACTTGGGGACTAGCGGTTCCTACAATGAGCAGTTCTTC. As protein: CATSDYLGTSGSYNEQFF.

The rearrangement uses TRBV7-6 and TRBJ1-6, with D hard to call. The CDR3 totals 16 residues. Germline assignment: CDR1 SGHVS and CDR2 FNYEAQ. Trimming took off 5 bases at V and 7 bases at J, with 18 bases between the two ends. The CDR3 here is CASSPRSGIRNSPLHF. The CDR3 coding sequence is TGTGCCAGCAGCCCCCGATCGGGGATTCGGAATTCACCCCTCCACTTT.

This clone has only a few counts. CDR3 coding DNA: TGTGCCACCAGTGATTCGACCTGGACAGATACGCAGTATTTT. It yields the protein CATSDSTWTDTQYF. The chain recombines TRBV24-1 with TRBJ2-3; D not certain. The CDR3 is 14 amino acids. Germline assignment: CDR1 KGHDR and CDR2 SFDVKD. The ends were cut back, 2 bases at V and 3 bases at J, with 8 bases in the middle.

The V and J genes are TRBV28 and TRBJ2-1; 9 nucleotides match TRBD2. V lost 7 bases to trimming and J lost 4 bases; unmatched junction nucleotides: 11. Germline V gene data show CDR1 as MDHEN and CDR2 as SYDVKM. The CDR3 length is 16 residues. Here the CDR3 DNA reads TGTGCCAGCACCCCACCCTCTAGCGGGAAATACAATGAGCAGTTCTTC. The encoded protein is CASTPPSSGKYNEQFF.

V and J are TRBV7-2 and TRBJ2-5, with 9 bases fitting TRBD2. Germline CDR1 SGHTA, CDR2 FQGNSA. This CDR3 comprises 17 residues. V was pared by 2 bases and J by 3 bases, with 10 bases of the junction left unmatched. The CDR3: CASSLPTSGHRKETQYF. The CDR3 bases are TGTGCCAGCAGCTTACCGACTAGCGGTCACAGAAAAGAGACCCAGTACTTC.

This chain uses TRBV28 with TRBJ2-1; a weak D match, TRBD2 (5 bases). Germline V CDR1 and CDR2: MDHEN, SYDVKM. The CDR3 totals 15 residues. V dropped 6 bases and J dropped 7 bases, with 19 bases sitting between them. The CDR3 bases are TGTGCCAGCAGATATCCGGGCCCCGGAGGAAATGAGCAGTTCTTC. The encoded protein is CASRYPGPGGNEQFF.

The J gene is TRBJ2-7, the V gene TRBV28, with D maybe TRBD2 (6 bases). This CDR3 comprises 15 residues. CDR1 and CDR2 from the germline V gene are MDHEN and SYDVKM. The ends were cut back, 6 bases at V and 4 bases at J, with 19 bases in the middle. CDR3 protein: CASSPPGDSRYEQYF. In DNA form, the CDR3 reads TGTGCCAGCAGCCCACCGGGGGACTCGCGGTACGAGCAGTACTTC.

This clone is a singleton in its sample. This chain joins TRBV21-1 and TRBJ2-7; TRBD2 is taken as the D call from the table, unchecked against the DNA. TRBV21-1 is described as a pseudogene. This CDR3 has 12 residues. For the CDR3, the DNA is TGTGCCAGCAGCGAGGAAGCCGGGGAGCAGTACTTC. The encoded protein is CASSEEAGEQYF.

The gene calls are TRBV2 and TRBJ2-7; 7 nucleotides agree with TRBD2. Germline CDR1 and CDR2: SNHLY and FYNNEI. This CDR3 contains 17 residues. V shed 7 bases and J 0 bases; nucleotides not matched to a gene: 15. The CDR3 sequence is CASKSPWEGHSSYEQYF. The CDR3 nucleotides read TGTGCCAGCAAATCCCCTTGGGAGGGGCATAGCTCCTACGAGCAGTACTTC.

The V and J genes are TRBV11-2 and TRBJ1-3; D gene ambiguous. The CDR3 is 15 amino acids. The V end lost 0 bases, the J end lost 4 bases, and 10 bases lay between the germline ends. Germline lookup yields CDR1 SGHAT and CDR2 FQNNGV. CDR3 sequence reads: CASSLDHGLGNTIYF. For the CDR3, the DNA is TGTGCCAGCAGCTTAGATCACGGGTTAGGAAACACCATATATTTT.

J is TRBJ1-4 and V is TRBV11-3, with 12 bases aligning to TRBD1. The CDR3 contains 16 residues. V gave up 5 bases and J gave up 3 bases; unmatched junction bases: 4. Germline V gene sequence: CDR1 SGHNT, CDR2 YENEEA. In nucleotides, the CDR3 is TGTGCCAGCAGCCGTGGGACAGGGGGCCCTAATGAAAAACTGTTTTTT. Amino acid sequence: CASSRGTGGPNEKLFF.

This chain links TRBV10-1 with TRBJ2-7; tentatively, D is TRBD2 (6 bases). Per the germline V gene, CDR1 is WNHNN and CDR2 is SYGVQD (reference sequence). The CDR3 has 16 residues. V was clipped by 6 bases and J by 4 bases, with 22 bases between them. The CDR3 nucleotides are TGCGCCAGCAGCCAAACCTTAAGTACGGGGGAGTACGAGCAGTACTTC. The encoded protein is CASSQTLSTGEYEQYF.

The chain carries TRBV7-9 and TRBJ2-1, with D possibly being TRBD2 (5 bases). The germline V and J ends were trimmed by 5 bases and 6 bases, with 8 bases remaining between them. This CDR3 comprises 12 residues. CDR1 is SEHNR and CDR2 is FQNEAQ in the germline V gene (reference sequence). The CDR3 protein is CASSPTSNEQFF. The CDR3 nucleotides read TGTGCCAGCAGCCCCACTAGCAATGAGCAGTTCTTC.

The chain uses TRBV10-2 and TRBJ1-6; D gene ambiguous. CDR1 and CDR2 from the germline V gene are WSHSY and SAAADI. Trimming took 3 bases from V and 4 from J, leaving 19 bases between them. This CDR3 comprises 18 residues. CDR3 bases: TGCGCCAGCAGTGAATCCGTCGCCACTAATCAGTATAATTCACCCCTCCACTTT. Protein product: CASSESVATNQYNSPLHF.

V usage is TRBV19 and J usage is TRBJ1-5; 10 bases are a match to TRBD1. Germline V CDR1 and CDR2: LNHDA, SQIVND (reference sequence). CDR3 length: 14 amino acids. V lost 4 bases to trimming and J lost 7 bases; unmatched junction nucleotides: 4. The CDR3: CASSRTGGRQPQHF. In DNA, the CDR3 is TGTGCCAGTAGTAGGACAGGGGGTAGGCAGCCCCAGCATTTT.

The J gene is TRBJ2-2, the V gene TRBV6-2 or TRBV6-3; the match to TRBD2 covers 7 bases. The V and J ends lost 2 bases and 3 bases, in that order; junction bases with no gene match: 9. CDR3 size: 17 residues. CDR1 MNHEY and CDR2 SVGEGT come from the germline V gene. The DNA for the CDR3 is TGTGCCAGCAGTTACATTTCCGGGGGGACGGACACCGGGGAGCTGTTTTTT. It is translated as CASSYISGGTDTGELFF.

The rearrangement joins TRBV7-8 to TRBJ2-2, with D perhaps matching TRBD1 or TRBD2 (5 bases each). Between the trimmed V and J ends, which lost 1 base and 0 bases, there was a span of 9 bases. This CDR3 comprises 16 residues. Germline values: CDR1 SGHVS, CDR2 FQNEAQ. The CDR3 DNA reads TGTGCCAGCAGCTTAGAGGGACGGTCGAACACCGGGGAGCTGTTTTTT. Its protein product is CASSLEGRSNTGELFF.